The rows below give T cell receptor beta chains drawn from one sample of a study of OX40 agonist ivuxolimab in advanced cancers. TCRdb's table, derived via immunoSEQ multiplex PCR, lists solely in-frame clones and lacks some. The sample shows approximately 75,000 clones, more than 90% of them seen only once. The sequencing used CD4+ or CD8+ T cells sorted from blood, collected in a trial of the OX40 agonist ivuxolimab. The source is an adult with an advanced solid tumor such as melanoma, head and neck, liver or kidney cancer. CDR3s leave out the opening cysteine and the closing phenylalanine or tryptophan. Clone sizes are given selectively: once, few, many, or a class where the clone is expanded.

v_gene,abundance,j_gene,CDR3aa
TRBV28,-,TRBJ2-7,ASSGLGGGIYEQY
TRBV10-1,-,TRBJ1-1,ASSENRGWAEAF
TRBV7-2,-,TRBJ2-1,ASSFRLAGGNEQF
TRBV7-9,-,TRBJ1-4,ASSLADLGTEKLF
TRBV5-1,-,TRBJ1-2,ASSLALSTENGYT
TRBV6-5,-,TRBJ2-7,ASKSSGGVGEQY
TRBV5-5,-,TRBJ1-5,ASSLDGGGNQPQH
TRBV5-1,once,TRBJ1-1,ASSLIWGNTEAF
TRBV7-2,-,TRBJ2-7,ASSPRSGGYEQY
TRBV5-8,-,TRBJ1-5,ASRTDRAGQPQH
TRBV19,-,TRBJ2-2,ASGLEVAGELF
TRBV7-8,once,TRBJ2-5,ASSLSGETQY
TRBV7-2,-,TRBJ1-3,ASTPASGNTIY
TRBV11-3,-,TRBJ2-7,ASSGPGSSEQY
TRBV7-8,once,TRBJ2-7,ASSLAEGAYEQY
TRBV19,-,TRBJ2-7,ASSIGTETYEQY
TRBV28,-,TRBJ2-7,ASSSASGRFSYEQY
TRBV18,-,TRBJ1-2,ASSESAGWNYGYT
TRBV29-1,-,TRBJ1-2,SVEGRAGGSGYT
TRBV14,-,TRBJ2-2,ASSQDPTGELF
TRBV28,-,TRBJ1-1,ASTMGLLNTEAF
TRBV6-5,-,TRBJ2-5,ASRPRAEETQY
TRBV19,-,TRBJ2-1,ASSIIGYNEQF
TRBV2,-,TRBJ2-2,ATRVSNTGELF
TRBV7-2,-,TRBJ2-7,ASSLLAGLYEQY
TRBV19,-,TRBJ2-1,ASMDGTSGNNEQF
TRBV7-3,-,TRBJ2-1,ASSPTSSYNEQF
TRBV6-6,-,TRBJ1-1,ASSYSRDTEAF
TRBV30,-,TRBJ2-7,AWGEVTTYEQY
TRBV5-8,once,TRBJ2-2,ASSVSGGRNTGELF
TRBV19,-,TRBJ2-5,ASSILAGVGETQY
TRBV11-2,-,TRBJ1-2,ASSLDRVEYGYT
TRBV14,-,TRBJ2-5,ASSQQLAGSQETQY
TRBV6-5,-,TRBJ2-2,ASSYSAGGGTGELF
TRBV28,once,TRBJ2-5,ASSERSGGQETQY
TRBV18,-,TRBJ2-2,ASSPRLADYAPGELF
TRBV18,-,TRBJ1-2,ASSPPYGTANYGYT
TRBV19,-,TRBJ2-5,ASSTVRIGSGISQETQY
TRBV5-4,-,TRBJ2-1,ASSPQYGAGEQF
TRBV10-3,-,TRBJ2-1,AISESQNNEQF
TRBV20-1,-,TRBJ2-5,SAWDQETQY
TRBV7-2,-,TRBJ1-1,ASSSRQGITEAF
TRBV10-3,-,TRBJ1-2,AISETGAEGYT
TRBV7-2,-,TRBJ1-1,ASSNQGGNTEAF
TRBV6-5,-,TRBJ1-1,ASSYSSRGQGSAF
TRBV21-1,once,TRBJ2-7,ASSTLTASYEQY
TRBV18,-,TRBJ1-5,ASSPATGANQPQH
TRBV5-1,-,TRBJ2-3,ASSLEGTDTQY
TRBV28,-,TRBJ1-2,ASSLFPPGDYGYT
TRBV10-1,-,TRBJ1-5,ASSGQGNQPQH
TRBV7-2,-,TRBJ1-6,ASSLAQGASYSPLH